The next 32 T cell receptor beta chains were all read from a single sample in a study of blood T cell repertoires in COVID-19. Using immunoSEQ multiplex PCR, the repertoire was profiled, and TCRdb retains in-frame clones only, with some absent. The repertoire holds fewer than 250,000 clones, with just under 85% as singletons. The sequenced material came from peripheral blood. These receptors were obtained from an elderly woman with acute or convalescent COVID-19.

The V and J genes are TRBV30 and TRBJ1-1, with D uncertain. CDR1 GTSNPN and CDR2 SVGIG come from the germline V gene (reference sequence). V dropped 5 bases and J dropped 1 base, with 11 bases sitting between them. The CDR3 length is 13 residues. CDR3 DNA: TGTGCCTGGCTGCAGACTCAGAACACTGAAGCTTTCTTT. Encoded protein: CAWLQTQNTEAFF.

The V call is TRBV5-4, the J call TRBJ1-2; 8 bases are shared with TRBD1. V trimming: 3 bases; J trimming: 6 bases; junction bases outside the gene matches: 10. CDR3 length: 15 amino acids. Germline V gene data show CDR1 as SGHNT and CDR2 as YYREEE (reference sequence). CDR3 sequence (DNA): TGTGCCAGCAGCTCCAAGAGGGACAGGCGACATGGCTACACCTTC. Its protein product is CASSSKRDRRHGYTF.

This chain joins TRBV19 and TRBJ2-1; the match to TRBD2 covers 15 bases. This CDR3 contains 19 residues. V lost 4 bases, J lost 0 bases, and 7 bases stayed unmatched. The germline gives CDR1 LNHDA, CDR2 SQIVND (reference sequence). CDR3 DNA sequence: TGTGCCAGTAGTAGTCACAGGACTAGCGGGAGGGTCTCCTACAATGAGCAGTTCTTC. Its translation: CASSSHRTSGRVSYNEQFF.

As to this clone: Relative to the germline gene, one junction end is altered; a read error may explain this. The CDR3 spells CTSSLSARGTKTQYF. The CDR3, as DNA: TGTACCAGCAGTTTATCGGCCAGGGGGACGAAGACCCAGTACTTC. V and J are TRBV27 and TRBJ2-5; TRBD1 agrees at 7 bases. Looked up from germline, CDR1 is MNHEY and CDR2 is SMNVEV (reference sequence). The CDR3 length is 15 residues.

This clone has a handful of counts. The chain joins TRBV5-1 to TRBJ1-4; a weak D match, TRBD1 (6 bases). Trimming took 4 bases from V and 0 from J, leaving 19 bases between them. The CDR3 spans 18 residues. Germline V gene sequence: CDR1 SGHRS, CDR2 YFSETQ. CDR3 DNA sequence: TGCGCCAGCAGCCCCGGCCCCGCCAGGGGAGCAACTAATGAAAAACTGTTTTTT. Its protein is CASSPGPARGATNEKLFF.

The rearrangement links TRBV9 to TRBJ2-2; TRBD2 aligns across 10 bases. The CDR3 totals 17 residues. V lost 0 bases and J lost 7; bases outside the gene matches: 9. Germline CDR1 and CDR2: SGDLS and YYNGEE. CDR3 sequence reads: CASSVDVAGGWGGELFF. CDR3 sequence (DNA): TGTGCCAGCAGCGTAGACGTAGCGGGAGGCTGGGGCGGGGAGCTGTTTTTT. Based on the CDR3 plus reference TRBV9 and TRBJ2-2, the full variable domain is DSGVTQTPKHLITATGQRVTLRCSPRSGDLSVYWYQQSLDQGLQFLIQYYNGEERAKGNILERFSAQQFPDLHSELNLSSLELGDSALYFCASSVDVAGGWGGELFFGEGSRLTVL.

The V and J genes are TRBV19 and TRBJ1-2; D uncertain. Deletions cut 0 bases from V and 7 bases from J, with 15 bases between. This CDR3 comprises 15 residues. CDR1 is LNHDA and CDR2 is SQIVND in the germline V gene (reference sequence). CDR3 bases: TGTGCCAGTAGTATAGAATGGCGGATTCTCAGTGGCTACACCTTC. It specifies CASSIEWRILSGYTF.

The chain carries TRBV7-2 and TRBJ2-7; D might be TRBD2 (5 bases). V was cut by 1 base and J by 3 bases, with 13 bases left in between. There are 15 residues in the CDR3. CDR1 is SGHTA, CDR2 FQGNSA, per germline. Written as DNA, the CDR3 is TGTGCCAGCAGCTTAGAACAAGCAGGAGGCTACGAGCAGTACTTC. This codes for CASSLEQAGGYEQYF.

V usage is TRBV13 and J usage is TRBJ2-1; D possibly corresponds to TRBD1 (6 bases). The germline V gene has CDR1 PRHDT and CDR2 FYEKMQ (reference sequence). Trimming removed 4 bases from V and 2 bases from J, with 15 bases in between. CDR3 length: 16 residues. The CDR3 DNA follows: TGTGCCAGCAGCTCCCCCGAGGGGGTGACCTACAATGAGCAGTTCTTC. It encodes CASSSPEGVTYNEQFF.

V and J are TRBV6-5 and TRBJ1-6, with 7 bases that match TRBD1. The germline V gene encodes CDR1 MNHEY and CDR2 SVGAGI. The CDR3 runs to 15 residues. Trimming took 5 bases from V and 8 from J; bases not matched to a gene: 9. The CDR3 spells CASSRDSRADSPLHF. Here the CDR3 DNA reads TGTGCCAGCAGTAGGGACAGTCGGGCGGATTCACCCCTCCACTTT.

The rearrangement joins TRBV28 to TRBJ2-7, with TRBD2 as a possible D gene (6 bases). The germline V and J ends were trimmed by 2 bases and 1 base, with 9 bases remaining between them. CDR1 MDHEN and CDR2 SYDVKM come from the germline V gene. The CDR3 spans 14 residues. The CDR3 DNA is TGTGCCAGCAGTTTAGGAGGGGATTCCTACGAGCAGTACTTC. Amino acid sequence: CASSLGGDSYEQYF.

The gene calls are TRBV7-2 and TRBJ2-3, with 9 nucleotides matching TRBD2. V lost 6 bases to trimming and J lost 6 bases; unmatched junction nucleotides: 7. The CDR3 sequence is 14 residues long. Per the germline V gene, CDR1 is SGHTA and CDR2 is FQGNSA. CDR3 in DNA: TGTGCCAGCAGACCGGGACTAGCATCCGATACGCAGTATTTT. It yields the protein CASRPGLASDTQYF.

DNA of the CDR3: TGTGCCAGTAGTACCCTAAATCGACAGGACCTGAACACTGAAGCTTTCTTT. This encodes CASSTLNRQDLNTEAFF. V gene TRBV19 combines with J gene TRBJ1-1; possible D gene TRBD1, 6 bases. This CDR3 is built from 17 residues. Germline V lookup: CDR1 LNHDA, CDR2 SQIVND (reference sequence). V was clipped by 4 bases and J by 0 bases, with 18 bases between them.

There are a few counts of this clone. The chain links TRBV18 to TRBJ1-1, with unresolved D. The CDR3 loop spans 15 amino acids. Per the germline V gene, CDR1 is KGHSH and CDR2 is LQKENI. The V and J ends lost 3 bases and 4 bases respectively, with 15 bases between them. The CDR3 coding sequence is TGTGCCAGCTCACCCCCACCGGCGGGAGGCACTGAAGCTTTCTTT. This sequence encodes CASSPPPAGGTEAFF.

The chain is built from TRBV18 and TRBJ2-7; maybe TRBD1 (6 bases). The CDR3 has 17 residues. Germline CDR1 KGHSH, CDR2 LQKENI. V was cut by 1 base and J by 5 bases, with 21 bases left in between. The CDR3 loop is CASSPLRSGQGIHEQYF. CDR3 DNA: TGTGCCAGCTCACCACTTCGTTCAGGGCAGGGGATCCACGAGCAGTACTTC.

J is TRBJ1-6 and V is TRBV28, with D unclear. This CDR3 is built from 14 residues. Trimming took off 8 bases at V and 8 bases at J, with 16 bases between the two ends. Germline-derived CDR1 and CDR2 are MDHEN and SYDVKM. The CDR3 loop is CASAPPADDSPLHF. The CDR3 DNA reads TGTGCCAGCGCCCCTCCGGCGGATGATTCACCCCTCCACTTT.

The V call is TRBV6-6, the J call TRBJ1-1, with a tentative D call TRBD1 (6 bases). The CDR3 is made up of 16 amino acids. Trimming pared 5 bases from V and 1 base from J, leaving 17 bases between. The germline CDR1 and CDR2 sequences are MNHNY and SVGAGI (reference sequence). The CDR3 protein is CASSRGVTGTNTEAFF. DNA of the CDR3: TGTGCCAGCAGTCGGGGGGTCACAGGGACGAACACTGAAGCTTTCTTT.

The table lists this clone with a count of one. J is TRBJ1-4 and V is TRBV10-3; D is unclear. In germline, CDR1 is ENHRY, CDR2 SYGVKD. Trimming took off 6 bases at V and 5 bases at J, with 7 bases between the two ends. The CDR3 totals 12 residues. Written as DNA, the CDR3 is TGTGCCATCAGGGGCGACAATGAAAAACTGTTTTTT. Amino acid sequence: CAIRGDNEKLFF.

V is TRBV5-1 and J is TRBJ2-3, with D perhaps TRBD1 (5 bases). The CDR3 loop spans 15 amino acids. CDR1 SGHRS and CDR2 YFSETQ come from the germline V gene. Trimming pared 2 bases from V and 1 base from J, leaving 11 bases between. The CDR3 region is CASSFLDSRTDTQYF. In DNA, the CDR3 is TGCGCCAGCAGCTTCCTCGACAGTCGCACAGATACGCAGTATTTT.

This clone appeared once. The chain joins TRBV29-1 to TRBJ2-4, with D maybe TRBD2 (5 bases). Germline lookup yields CDR1 SQVTM and CDR2 ANQGSEA. This CDR3 is 17 amino acids long. With 3 bases removed from V and 2 bases from J, the gap between germline ends came to 20 bases. In DNA form, the CDR3 reads TGCAGCGTTGAGGGGAACGTCGGGAAATTGTCCAAAAACATTCAGTACTTC. It translates to CSVEGNVGKLSKNIQYF.

The chain combines TRBV5-1 with TRBJ1-1; the D gene is possibly TRBD1 (6 bases). The V gene's germline CDR1 is SGHRS and CDR2 YFSETQ. V was pared by 1 base and J by 6 bases, with 13 bases between. This CDR3 spans 14 amino acids. CDR3 bases: TGCGCCAGCAGCTTGCAGGGGCCGTCGGCTGAAGCTTTCTTT. Protein product: CASSLQGPSAEAFF.

This clone was picked up many times. This rearrangement joins TRBV27 to TRBJ1-4, with D possibly matching TRBD1 (5 bases). This CDR3 is 15 amino acids long. CDR1 is MNHEY and CDR2 is SMNVEV in the germline V gene (reference sequence). V was shortened by 3 bases and J by 3 bases, with 11 bases between the two germline ends. The DNA for the CDR3 is TGTGCCAGCAGTTTTAAGGGGAGGGCTAATGAAAAACTGTTTTTT. Translated: CASSFKGRANEKLFF.

This chain connects TRBV3-1 (or the pseudogene TRBV3-2) to TRBJ2-7; 10 bases map to TRBD2. Germline-derived CDR1 and CDR2 are LGHDT and YNNKEL (reference sequence). The junction had 18 bases not matched to a gene; V was cut back by 2 bases and J by 2 bases. The CDR3 spans 20 residues. CDR3 protein: CASSQQGLAATTPLTYEQYF. Written as DNA, the CDR3 is TGTGCCAGCAGCCAACAAGGACTAGCGGCCACCACTCCCCTCACCTACGAGCAGTACTTC.

This CDR3 reads CASSLDGTSGSIEQFF. In DNA form, the CDR3 reads TGTGCCAGCAGCTTAGACGGGACTAGCGGGAGTATTGAGCAGTTCTTC. The chain recombines TRBV7-2 with TRBJ2-1; TRBD2 matches 14 bases. CDR1 SGHTA and CDR2 FQGNSA come from the germline V gene. CDR3 length equals 16 residues. After removal of 1 base from V and 9 bases from J, the junction contained 5 bases not matched to a gene.

This clone occurred a few times. The rearrangement uses TRBV24-1 and TRBJ2-2; D may be TRBD1 (5 bases). The V gene lost 8 bases and the J gene lost 4 bases, with 10 bases spanning the gap. Germline lookup yields CDR1 KGHDR and CDR2 SFDVKD. There are 13 residues in the CDR3. The CDR3 bases are TGTGCCACCATGGGGCGATTCACCGGGGAGCTGTTTTTT. Protein sequence: CATMGRFTGELFF.

The rearrangement links TRBV24-1 to TRBJ2-1, with 7 bases identical to TRBD2. Germline CDR1 and CDR2: KGHDR and SFDVKD. The J segment lost 9 bases and the V segment lost 2 bases, leaving 12 bases of the junction unmatched. This CDR3 is 16 amino acids long. CDR3 residues: CATSDSSGRDDTEQFF. Here the CDR3 DNA reads TGTGCCACCAGTGATTCCTCTGGGAGGGACGACACTGAGCAGTTCTTC.

This clone was recorded once. The J gene is TRBJ1-1, the V gene TRBV18; D might be TRBD1 (5 bases). Germline V CDR1 and CDR2: KGHSH, LQKENI. The CDR3 is 16 amino acids. The ends were cut back, 6 bases at V and 1 base at J, with 18 bases in the middle. The CDR3 DNA is TGTGCCAGCTCGGACTATAGGGGAGGAGAGAACACTGAAGCTTTCTTT. Translating it yields CASSDYRGGENTEAFF. The full variable domain, in which reference TRBV18 and TRBJ1-1 provide the parts outside the CDR3, is NAGVMQNPRHLVRRRGQEARLRCSPMKGHSHVYWYRQLPEEGLKFMVYLQKENIIDESGMPKERFSAEFPKEGPSILRIQQVVRGDSAAYFCASSDYRGGENTEAFFGQGTRLTVV.

The chain combines TRBV6-2 or TRBV6-3 with TRBJ1-6, with 7 nucleotides matching TRBD1. The CDR3 is 15 amino acids. Per germline, CDR1 MNHEY and CDR2 SVGEGT. V shed 2 bases and J 14 bases; nucleotides not matched to a gene: 12. CDR3 sequence: CASSYRGQGGSSLHF. The CDR3 DNA follows: TGTGCCAGCAGTTACAGGGGGCAAGGCGGGTCATCCCTCCACTTT.

The chain's CDR3 is CASSPRLGDTEAFF. DNA for the CDR3: TGTGCCAGCTCACCACGGTTGGGAGACACTGAAGCTTTCTTT. This chain connects TRBV18 to TRBJ1-1; D gene unclear. The ends were cut back, 1 base at V and 3 bases at J, with 9 bases in the middle. The CDR3 sequence is 14 residues long. Germline CDR1 reads KGHSH; CDR2 reads LQKENI. Variable domain in full (rest from reference TRBV18 and TRBJ1-1): NAGVMQNPRHLVRRRGQEARLRCSPMKGHSHVYWYRQLPEEGLKFMVYLQKENIIDESGMPKERFSAEFPKEGPSILRIQQVVRGDSAAYFCASSPRLGDTEAFFGQGTRLTVV.

This clone was seen a handful of times. The rearrangement uses TRBV7-2 and TRBJ1-5, with D uncertain. The V and J ends lost 2 bases and 6 bases respectively, with 8 bases between them. The CDR3 loop spans 13 amino acids. Germline-derived CDR1 and CDR2 are SGHTA and FQGNSA. CDR3 nucleotide sequence: TGTGCCAGCAGCTTACGGGTTGGTCAGCCCCAGCATTTT. This codes for CASSLRVGQPQHF.

J is TRBJ1-1 and V is TRBV4-3; D possibly corresponds to TRBD1 (5 bases). The CDR3 runs to 14 residues. The V gene lost 1 base and the J gene lost 1 base, with 7 bases spanning the gap. CDR1 is LGHNA, CDR2 YSLEER, per germline. The chain's CDR3 is CASSQVTENTEAFF. The CDR3 DNA reads TGCGCCAGCAGCCAAGTGACAGAGAACACTGAAGCTTTCTTT.

The chain carries TRBV4-1 and TRBJ2-7; perhaps TRBD2 as D (7 bases). Deletions cut 1 base from V and 5 bases from J, with 15 bases between. The CDR3 is 15 amino acids. Per germline, CDR1 MGHRA and CDR2 YSYEKL. CDR3 nucleotide sequence: TGCGCCAGCAGCCAAGTCGGCGCGGGGGACAACGAGCAGTACTTC. Amino acids: CASSQVGAGDNEQYF.